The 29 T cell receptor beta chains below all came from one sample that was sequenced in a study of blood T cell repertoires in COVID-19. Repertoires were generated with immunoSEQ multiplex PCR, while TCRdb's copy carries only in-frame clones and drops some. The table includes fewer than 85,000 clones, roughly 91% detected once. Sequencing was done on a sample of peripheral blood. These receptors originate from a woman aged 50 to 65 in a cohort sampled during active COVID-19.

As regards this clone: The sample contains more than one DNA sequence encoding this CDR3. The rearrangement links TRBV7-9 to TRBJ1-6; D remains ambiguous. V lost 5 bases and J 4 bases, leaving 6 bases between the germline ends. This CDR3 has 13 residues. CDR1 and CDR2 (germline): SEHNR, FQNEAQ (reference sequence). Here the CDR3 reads CASSTQYNSPLHF. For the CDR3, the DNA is TGTGCCAGCAGCACTCAATATAATTCACCCCTCCACTTT.

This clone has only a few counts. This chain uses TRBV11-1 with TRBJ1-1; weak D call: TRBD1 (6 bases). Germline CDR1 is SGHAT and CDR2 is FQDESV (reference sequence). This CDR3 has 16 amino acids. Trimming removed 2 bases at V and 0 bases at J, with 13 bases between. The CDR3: CASSLTGTGMNTEAFF. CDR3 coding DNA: TGTGCCAGCAGCTTAACGGGAACAGGGATGAACACTGAAGCTTTCTTT.

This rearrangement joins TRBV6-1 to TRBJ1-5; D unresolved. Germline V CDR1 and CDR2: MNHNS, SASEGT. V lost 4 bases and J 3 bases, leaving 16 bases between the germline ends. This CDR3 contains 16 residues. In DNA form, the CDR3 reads TGTGCCAGCAGTGCACAGACGGAACCTTCCAATCAGCCCCAGCATTTT. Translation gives CASSAQTEPSNQPQHF.

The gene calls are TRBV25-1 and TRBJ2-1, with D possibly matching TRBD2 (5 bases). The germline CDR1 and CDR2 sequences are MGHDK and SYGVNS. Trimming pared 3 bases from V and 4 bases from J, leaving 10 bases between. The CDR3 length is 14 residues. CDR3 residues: CASSDSGNYNEQFF. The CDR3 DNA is TGTGCCAGCAGTGACAGCGGAAATTACAATGAGCAGTTCTTC.

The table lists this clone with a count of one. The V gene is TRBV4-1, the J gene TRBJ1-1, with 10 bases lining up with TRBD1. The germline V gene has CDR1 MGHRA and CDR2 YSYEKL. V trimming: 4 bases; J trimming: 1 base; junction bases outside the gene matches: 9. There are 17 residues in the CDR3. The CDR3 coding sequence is TGCGCCAGCAGCCGAAGCGAGGGGGACAGGGGGAACACTGAAGCTTTCTTT. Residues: CASSRSEGDRGNTEAFF.

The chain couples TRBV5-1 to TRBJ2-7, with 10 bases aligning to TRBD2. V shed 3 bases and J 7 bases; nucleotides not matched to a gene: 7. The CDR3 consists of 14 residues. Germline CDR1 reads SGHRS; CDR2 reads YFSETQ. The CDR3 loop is CASSSLAGAEEQYF. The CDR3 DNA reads TGCGCCAGCAGCTCCCTAGCGGGAGCTGAAGAGCAGTACTTC.

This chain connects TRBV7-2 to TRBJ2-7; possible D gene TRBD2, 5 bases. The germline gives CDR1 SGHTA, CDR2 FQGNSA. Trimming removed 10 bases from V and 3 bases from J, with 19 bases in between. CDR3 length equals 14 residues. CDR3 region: CAISRASLDYEQYF. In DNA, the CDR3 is TGTGCCATCTCACGGGCTAGCCTAGACTACGAGCAGTACTTC. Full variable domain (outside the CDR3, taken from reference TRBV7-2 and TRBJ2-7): GAGVSQSPSNKVTEKGKDVELRCDPISGHTALYWYRQSLGQGLEFLIYFQGNSAPDKSGLPSDRFSAERTGGSVSTLTIQRTQQEDSAVYLCAISRASLDYEQYFGPGTRLTVT.

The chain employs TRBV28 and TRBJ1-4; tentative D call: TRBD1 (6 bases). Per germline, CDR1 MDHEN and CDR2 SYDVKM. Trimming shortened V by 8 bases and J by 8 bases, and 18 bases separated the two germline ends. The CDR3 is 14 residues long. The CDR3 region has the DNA TGTGCCAGCCTCCCGGGGGGGGCTATAGAAAAACTGTTTTTT. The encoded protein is CASLPGGAIEKLFF.

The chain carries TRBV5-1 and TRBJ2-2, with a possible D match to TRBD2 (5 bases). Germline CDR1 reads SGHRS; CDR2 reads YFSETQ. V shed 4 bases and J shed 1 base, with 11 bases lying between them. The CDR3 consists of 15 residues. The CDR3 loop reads CASSHDTRNTGELFF. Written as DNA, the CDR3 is TGCGCCAGCAGCCACGATACTAGGAACACCGGGGAGCTGTTTTTT.

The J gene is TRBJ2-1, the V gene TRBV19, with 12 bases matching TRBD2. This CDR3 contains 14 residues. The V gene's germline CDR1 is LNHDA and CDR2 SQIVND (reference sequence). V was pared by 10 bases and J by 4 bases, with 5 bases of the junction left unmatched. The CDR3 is CAISTSGRYNEQFF. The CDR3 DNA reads TGTGCCATCTCGACTAGCGGGAGATACAATGAGCAGTTCTTC.

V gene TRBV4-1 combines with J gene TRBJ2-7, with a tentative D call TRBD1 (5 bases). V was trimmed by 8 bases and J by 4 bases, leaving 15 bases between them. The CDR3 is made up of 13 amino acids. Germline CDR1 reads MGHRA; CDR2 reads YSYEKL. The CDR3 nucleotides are TGCGCCAGCGGGGCGGCGGACGGGTACGAGCAGTACTTC. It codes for CASGAADGYEQYF.

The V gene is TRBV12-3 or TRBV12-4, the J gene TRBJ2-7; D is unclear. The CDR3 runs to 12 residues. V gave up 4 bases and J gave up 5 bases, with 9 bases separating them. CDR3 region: CASSSPSDEQYF. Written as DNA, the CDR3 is TGTGCCAGCAGTTCTCCCTCTGACGAGCAGTACTTC.

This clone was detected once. CDR3 DNA sequence: TGTGCCAGCAGCCGGAGCGGGAGGCCGGGCGATGAGCAGTTCTTC. It yields the protein CASSRSGRPGDEQFF. The chain combines TRBV5-6 with TRBJ2-1, with 9 bases identical to TRBD2. Germline V gives CDR1 SGHDT, CDR2 YYEEEE. The CDR3 extends over 15 amino acids. Trimming removed 4 bases from V and 8 bases from J; junction bases left unmatched: 10.

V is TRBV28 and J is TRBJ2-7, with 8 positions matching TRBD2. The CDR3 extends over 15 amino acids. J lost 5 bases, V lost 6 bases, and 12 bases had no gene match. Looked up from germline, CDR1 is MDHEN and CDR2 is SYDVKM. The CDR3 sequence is CASSPSGGVINEQYF. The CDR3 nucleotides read TGTGCCAGCAGCCCCTCGGGAGGGGTTATCAACGAGCAGTACTTC. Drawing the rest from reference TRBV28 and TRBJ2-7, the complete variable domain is DVKVTQSSRYLVKRTGEKVFLECVQDMDHENMFWYRQDPGLGLRLIYFSYDVKMKEKGDIPEGYSVSREKKERFSLILESASTNQTSMYLCASSPSGGVINEQYFGPGTRLTVT.

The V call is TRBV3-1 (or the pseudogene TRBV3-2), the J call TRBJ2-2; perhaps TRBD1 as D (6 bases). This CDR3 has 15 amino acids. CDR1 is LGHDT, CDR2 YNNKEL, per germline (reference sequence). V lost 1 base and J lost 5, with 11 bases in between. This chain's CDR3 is CASSQGGGQTGELFF. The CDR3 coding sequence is TGTGCCAGCAGCCAAGGAGGGGGTCAGACCGGGGAGCTGTTTTTT.

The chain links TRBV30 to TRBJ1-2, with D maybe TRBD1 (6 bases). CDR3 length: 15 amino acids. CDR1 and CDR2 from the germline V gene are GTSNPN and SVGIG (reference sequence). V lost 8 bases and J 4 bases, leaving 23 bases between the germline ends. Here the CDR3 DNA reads TGTGCCAACAGGGTTAGTCCTAAACATTTCTATGGCTACACCTTC. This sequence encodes CANRVSPKHFYGYTF.

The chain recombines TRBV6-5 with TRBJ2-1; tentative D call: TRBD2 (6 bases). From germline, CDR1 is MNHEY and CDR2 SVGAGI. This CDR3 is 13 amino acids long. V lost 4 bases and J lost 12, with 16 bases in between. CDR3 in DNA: TGTGCCAGCAGTTCCGGGCCCGGAGGGAGGCAGTTCTTC. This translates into CASSSGPGGRQFF.

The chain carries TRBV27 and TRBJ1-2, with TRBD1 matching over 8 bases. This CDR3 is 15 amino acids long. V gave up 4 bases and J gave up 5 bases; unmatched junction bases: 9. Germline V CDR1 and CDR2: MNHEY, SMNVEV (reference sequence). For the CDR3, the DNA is TGTGCCAGCAGTTCACCCGGACAGGGAAGATATGGCTACACCTTC. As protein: CASSSPGQGRYGYTF.

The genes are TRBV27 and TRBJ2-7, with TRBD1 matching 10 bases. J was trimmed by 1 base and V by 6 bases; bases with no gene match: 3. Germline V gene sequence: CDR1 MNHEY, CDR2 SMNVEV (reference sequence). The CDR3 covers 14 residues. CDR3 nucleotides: TGTGCCAGCAGGTGGGGACAGGGGTCCTACGAGCAGTACTTC. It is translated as CASRWGQGSYEQYF.

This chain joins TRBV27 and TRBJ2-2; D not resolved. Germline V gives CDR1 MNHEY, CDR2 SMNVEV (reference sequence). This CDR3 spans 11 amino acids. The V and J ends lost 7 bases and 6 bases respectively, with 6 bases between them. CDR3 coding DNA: TGTGCCAGCAAGAGTCCCGGGGAGCTGTTTTTT. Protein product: CASKSPGELFF.

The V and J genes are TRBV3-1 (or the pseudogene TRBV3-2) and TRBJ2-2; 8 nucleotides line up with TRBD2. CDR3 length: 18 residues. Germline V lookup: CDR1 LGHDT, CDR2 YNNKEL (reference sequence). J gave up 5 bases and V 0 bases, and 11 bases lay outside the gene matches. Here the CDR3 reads CASSQDWGGRLETGELFF. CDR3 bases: TGTGCCAGCAGCCAAGATTGGGGCGGGAGGTTGGAAACCGGGGAGCTGTTTTTT.

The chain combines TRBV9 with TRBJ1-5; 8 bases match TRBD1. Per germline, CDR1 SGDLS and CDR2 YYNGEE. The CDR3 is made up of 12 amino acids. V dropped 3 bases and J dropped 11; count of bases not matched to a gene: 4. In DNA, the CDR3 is TGTGCCAGCAGCGCTGGACAGGGAGCCCAGCATTTT. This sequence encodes CASSAGQGAQHF. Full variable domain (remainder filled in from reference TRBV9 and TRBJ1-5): DSGVTQTPKHLITATGQRVTLRCSPRSGDLSVYWYQQSLDQGLQFLIQYYNGEERAKGNILERFSAQQFPDLHSELNLSSLELGDSALYFCASSAGQGAQHFGDGTRLSIL.

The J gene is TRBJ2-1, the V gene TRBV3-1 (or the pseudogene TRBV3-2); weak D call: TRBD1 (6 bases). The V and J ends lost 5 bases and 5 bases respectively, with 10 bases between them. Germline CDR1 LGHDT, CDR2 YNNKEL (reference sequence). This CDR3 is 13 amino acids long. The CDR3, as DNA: TGTGCCAGCAGCTTCGGACAGAACAATGAGCAGTTCTTC. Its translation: CASSFGQNNEQFF.

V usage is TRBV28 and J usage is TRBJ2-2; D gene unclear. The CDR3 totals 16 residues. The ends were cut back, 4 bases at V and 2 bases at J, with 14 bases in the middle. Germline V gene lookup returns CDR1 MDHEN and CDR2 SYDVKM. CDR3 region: CASSSDGRLNTGELFF. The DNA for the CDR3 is TGTGCCAGCAGTTCAGACGGCAGGCTAAACACCGGGGAGCTGTTTTTT.

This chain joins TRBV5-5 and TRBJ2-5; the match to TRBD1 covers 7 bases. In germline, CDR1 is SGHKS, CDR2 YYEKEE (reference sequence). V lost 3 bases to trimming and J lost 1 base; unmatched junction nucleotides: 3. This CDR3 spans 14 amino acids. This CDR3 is CASSSGQLQETQYF. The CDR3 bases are TGTGCCAGCAGCTCGGGACAGCTCCAAGAGACCCAGTACTTC.

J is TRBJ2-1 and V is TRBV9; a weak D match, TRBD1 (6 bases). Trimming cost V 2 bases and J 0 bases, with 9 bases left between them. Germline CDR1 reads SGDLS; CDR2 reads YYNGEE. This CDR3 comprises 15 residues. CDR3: CASSVVTGSYNEQFF. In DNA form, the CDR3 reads TGTGCCAGCAGCGTTGTGACAGGCTCCTACAATGAGCAGTTCTTC.

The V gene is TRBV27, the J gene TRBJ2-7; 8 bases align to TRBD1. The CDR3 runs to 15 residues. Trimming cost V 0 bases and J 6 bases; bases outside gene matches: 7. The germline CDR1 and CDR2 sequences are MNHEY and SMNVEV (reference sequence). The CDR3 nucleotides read TGTGCCAGCAGTTTATCCGACAGGGGCCTGGGCGAGCAGTACTTC. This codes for CASSLSDRGLGEQYF.

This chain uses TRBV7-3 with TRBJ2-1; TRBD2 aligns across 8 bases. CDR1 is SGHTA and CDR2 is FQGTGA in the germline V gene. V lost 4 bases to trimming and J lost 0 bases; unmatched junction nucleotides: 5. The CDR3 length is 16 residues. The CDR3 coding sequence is TGTGCCAGCAGCTCTATAGCGGGGAGCTCCTACAATGAGCAGTTCTTC. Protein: CASSSIAGSSYNEQFF.

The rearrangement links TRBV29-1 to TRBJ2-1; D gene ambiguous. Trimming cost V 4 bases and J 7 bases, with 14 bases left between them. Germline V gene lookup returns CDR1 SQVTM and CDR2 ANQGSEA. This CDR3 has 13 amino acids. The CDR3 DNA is TGCAGCGTTGGGAGAACCACTGGGAATGAGCAGTTCTTC. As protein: CSVGRTTGNEQFF.